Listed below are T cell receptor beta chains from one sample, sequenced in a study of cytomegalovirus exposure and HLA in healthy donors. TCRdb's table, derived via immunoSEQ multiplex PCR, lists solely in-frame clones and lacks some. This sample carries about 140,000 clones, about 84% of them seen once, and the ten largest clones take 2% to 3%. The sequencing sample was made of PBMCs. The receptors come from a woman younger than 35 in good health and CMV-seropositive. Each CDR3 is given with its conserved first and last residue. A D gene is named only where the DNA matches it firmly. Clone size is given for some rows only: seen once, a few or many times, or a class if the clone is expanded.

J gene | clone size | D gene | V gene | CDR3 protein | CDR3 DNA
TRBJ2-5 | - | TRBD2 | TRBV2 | CATLTSARQETQYF | TGTGCCACCTTGACTAGCGCTCGACAAGAGACCCAGTACTTC
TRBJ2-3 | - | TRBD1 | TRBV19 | CASSWQGADTQYF | TGTGCCAGTAGTTGGCAGGGGGCTGATACGCAGTATTTT
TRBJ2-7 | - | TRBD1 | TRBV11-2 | CASSVSTGVLEQYF | TGTGCCAGCAGCGTCTCGACAGGGGTCCTCGAGCAGTACTTC
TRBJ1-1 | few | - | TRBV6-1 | CASRLLERGEAFF | TGTGCCAGCAGACTATTAGAGAGAGGGGAAGCTTTCTTT
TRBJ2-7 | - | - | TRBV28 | CASWASDSSYEQYF | TGTGCCAGCTGGGCCTCCGACAGCTCCTACGAGCAGTACTTC
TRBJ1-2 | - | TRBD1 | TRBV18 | CASRKDRGYGYTF | TGTGCCAGCCGAAAGGACAGGGGCTATGGCTACACCTTC
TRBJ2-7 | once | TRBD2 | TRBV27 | CASSLRGGYEQYF | TGTGCCAGCAGTTTACGGGGGGGCTACGAGCAGTACTTC
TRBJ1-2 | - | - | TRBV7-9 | CASSLDAGGYTF | TGTGCCAGCAGCTTAGATGCGGGCGGCTACACCTTC
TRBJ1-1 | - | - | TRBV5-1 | CASRGDSLRANTEAFF | TGCGCCAGCAGGGGCGACAGCCTCAGGGCGAACACTGAAGCTTTCTTT
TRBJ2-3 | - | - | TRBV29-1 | CSVSGDTDTQYF | TGCAGCGTTTCAGGGGACACAGATACGCAGTATTTT
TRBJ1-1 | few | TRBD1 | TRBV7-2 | CASSLAGTGKAFF | TGTGCCAGCAGCTTAGCGGGGACAGGGAAAGCTTTCTTT
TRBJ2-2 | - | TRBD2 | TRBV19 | CASSIGREMNTGELFF | TGTGCCAGTAGTATCGGGCGGGAGATGAACACCGGGGAGCTGTTTTTT
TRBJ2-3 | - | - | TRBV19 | CASNRRTEGTPDTQYF | TGTGCCAGTAATAGGAGGACCGAGGGAACCCCAGATACGCAGTATTTT
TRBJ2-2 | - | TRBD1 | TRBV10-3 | CAIRNTGGNTGELFF | TGTGCCATCAGGAATACAGGGGGCAACACCGGGGAGCTGTTTTTT
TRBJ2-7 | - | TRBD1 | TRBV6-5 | CASSLWGTGSYEQYF | TGTGCCAGCAGTCTCTGGGGGACAGGGTCCTACGAGCAGTACTTC
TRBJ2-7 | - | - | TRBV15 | CATSRQRTEGYEQYF | TGTGCCACCAGCAGGCAGAGGACAGAGGGATACGAGCAGTACTTC
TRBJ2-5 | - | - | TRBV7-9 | CASSLREETQYF | TGTGCCAGCAGCTTAAGAGAAGAGACCCAGTACTTC
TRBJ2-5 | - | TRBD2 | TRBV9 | CASSVIGTSGAQETQYF | TGTGCCAGCAGCGTGATCGGGACTAGCGGGGCCCAAGAGACCCAGTACTTC
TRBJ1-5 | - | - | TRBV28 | CASSPGGAGSYQPQHF | TGTGCCAGCAGTCCGGGGGGGGCCGGGAGTTATCAGCCCCAGCATTTT
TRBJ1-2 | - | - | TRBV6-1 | CASSATDSGYGYTF | TGTGCCAGCAGTGCGACGGACAGTGGATATGGCTACACCTTC
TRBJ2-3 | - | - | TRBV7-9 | CASSVDSPTDTQYF | TGTGCCAGCAGCGTAGACAGTCCCACAGATACGCAGTATTTT
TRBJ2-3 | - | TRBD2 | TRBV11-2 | CASSFRLAGSTDTQYF | TGTGCCAGCAGCTTCCGACTAGCGGGGAGCACAGATACGCAGTATTTT
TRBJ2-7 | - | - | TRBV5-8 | CASSSPGTYEQYF | TGTGCCAGCAGCTCCCCAGGCACCTACGAGCAGTACTTC
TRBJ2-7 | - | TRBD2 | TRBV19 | CASSRGGEQYF | TGTGCCAGTAGTCGCGGGGGGGAGCAGTACTTC
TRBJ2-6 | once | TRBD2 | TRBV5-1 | CASSPPGGAPDSGANVLTF | TGCGCCAGCAGCCCTCCGGGGGGGGCACCAGACTCTGGGGCCAACGTCCTGACTTTC
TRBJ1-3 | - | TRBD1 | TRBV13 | CASSAYRGPTGNTIYF | TGTGCCAGCAGCGCGTACAGGGGGCCGACAGGAAACACCATATATTTT
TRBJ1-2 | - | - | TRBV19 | CASSIVRANYGYTF | TGTGCCAGTAGTATCGTGAGAGCTAACTATGGCTACACCTTC
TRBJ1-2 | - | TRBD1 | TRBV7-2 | CASSLVPDRGLDYGYTF | TGTGCCAGCAGCTTAGTCCCCGACAGGGGGCTTGACTATGGCTACACCTTC
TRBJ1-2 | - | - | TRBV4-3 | CASSQETGYGYTF | TGCGCCAGCAGCCAAGAAACTGGCTATGGCTACACCTTC
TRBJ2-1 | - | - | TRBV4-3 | CASSQGSGYNEQFF | TGCGCCAGCAGCCAAGGTAGCGGCTACAATGAGCAGTTCTTC
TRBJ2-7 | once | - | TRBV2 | CASTPSYEQYF | TGTGCCAGCACGCCCAGCTACGAGCAGTACTTC
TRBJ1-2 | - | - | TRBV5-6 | CASSLDRDLRDGYTF | TGTGCCAGCAGCTTGGACAGGGACCTGAGGGATGGCTACACCTTC
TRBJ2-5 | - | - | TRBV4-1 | CASSQGQAGETQYF | TGCGCCAGCAGCCAAGGACAGGCAGGGGAGACCCAGTACTTC
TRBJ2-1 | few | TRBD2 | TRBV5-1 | CASRLSGGANEQFF | TGCGCCAGCAGACTAAGCGGGGGGGCCAATGAGCAGTTCTTC
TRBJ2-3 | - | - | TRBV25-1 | CASTTGEGTDTQYF | TGTGCCAGCACCACCGGGGAGGGCACAGATACGCAGTATTTT
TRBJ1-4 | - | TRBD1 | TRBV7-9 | CASSSTGTGEKLFF | TGTGCCAGCAGCTCCACCGGGACAGGGGAAAAACTGTTTTTT
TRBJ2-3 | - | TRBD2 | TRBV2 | CASSVGRTSGTTAKYF | TGTGCCAGCAGTGTAGGGCGAACTAGCGGGACCACCGCCAAGTATTTT
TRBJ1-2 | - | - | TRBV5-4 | CASSLGGQRNYGYPF | TGTGCCAGCAGCTTGGGCGGACAGCGGAACTATGGCTACCCCTTC
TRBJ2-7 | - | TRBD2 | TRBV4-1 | CASSQRLAGAYEQYF | TGCGCCAGCAGCCAACGGCTAGCGGGGGCCTACGAGCAGTACTTC
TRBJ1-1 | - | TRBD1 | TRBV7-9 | CASSEDRGRTEAFF | TGTGCCAGCAGCGAGGACAGGGGGCGAACTGAAGCTTTCTTT
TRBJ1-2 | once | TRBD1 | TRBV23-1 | CASSQPDRDFGYTF | TGCGCCAGCAGTCAGCCCGACAGGGATTTTGGCTACACCTTC
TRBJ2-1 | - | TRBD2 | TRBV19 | CASSTDLLRGGFLGHNEQFF | TGTGCCAGTAGTACCGACCTTCTGCGGGGGGGCTTCCTCGGACACAATGAGCAGTTCTTC
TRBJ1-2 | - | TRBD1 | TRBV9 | CASSSGTENYGYTF | TGTGCCAGCAGCTCCGGGACAGAGAACTATGGCTACACCTTC
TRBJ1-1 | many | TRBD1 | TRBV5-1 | CASSLGQGAGNTEAFF | TGCGCCAGCAGCTTGGGCCAGGGGGCCGGGAACACTGAAGCTTTCTTT
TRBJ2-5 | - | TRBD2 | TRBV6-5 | CASSYSLTSGGPPPYF | TGTGCCAGCAGTTACTCCCTTACTAGCGGGGGGCCCCCTCCGTACTTC
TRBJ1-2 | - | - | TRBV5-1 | CASSLASGGYTF | TGCGCCAGCAGCTTGGCCTCGGGTGGCTACACCTTC
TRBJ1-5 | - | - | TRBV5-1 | CASSLEPRQILRNQPQHF | TGCGCCAGCAGCTTGGAACCCCGACAGATATTACGCAATCAGCCCCAGCATTTT
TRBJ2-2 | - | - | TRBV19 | CASMARRVNTGELFF | TGTGCCAGTATGGCAAGGAGGGTAAACACCGGGGAGCTGTTTTTT